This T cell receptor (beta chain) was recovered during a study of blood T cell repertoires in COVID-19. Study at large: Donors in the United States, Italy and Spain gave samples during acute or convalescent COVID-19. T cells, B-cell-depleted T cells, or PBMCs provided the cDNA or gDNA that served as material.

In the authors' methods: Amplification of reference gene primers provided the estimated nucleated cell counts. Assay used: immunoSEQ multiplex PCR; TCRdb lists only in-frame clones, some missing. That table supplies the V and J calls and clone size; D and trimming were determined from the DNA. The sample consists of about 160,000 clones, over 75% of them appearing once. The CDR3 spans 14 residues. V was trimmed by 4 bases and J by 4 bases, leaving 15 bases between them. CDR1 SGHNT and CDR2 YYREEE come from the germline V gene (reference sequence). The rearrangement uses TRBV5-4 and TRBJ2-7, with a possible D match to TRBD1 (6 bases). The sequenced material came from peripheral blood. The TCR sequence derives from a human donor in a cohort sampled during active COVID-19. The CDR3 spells CASSLQGNNYEQYF. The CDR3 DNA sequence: TGTGCCAGCAGCCTACAGGGTAATAATTACGAGCAGTACTTC.